This T cell receptor (beta chain) originates from a study of post-analysis software for immune sequencing data. As for the study in general: The cohort encompassed relapsing-remitting, secondary progressive and progressive-relapsing multiple sclerosis disease courses.

Concerning this clonotype: Its specificity is not known.

CDR1 and CDR2 from the germline V gene are SGHKS and YYEKEE (reference sequence). This CDR3 has 16 residues. V gave up 5 bases and J gave up 8 bases; unmatched junction bases: 16. Unique molecular identifiers were built into the TCR beta cDNA libraries. Starting from roughly 1 to 10 million T cells, the study yielded 460,000 or so cDNA molecules. TCRdb re-called the PCR reads with MiXCR, one entry per CDR3 protein. This sample has hundreds of thousands of distinct CDR3 sequences; approximately 53% occur once, and the top ten carry about 4.5%. Study findings and constraints: Included in a set of roughly five TRBV segments more frequent in patients than controls were TRBV5-6, TRBV5-1 and TRBV20-1. Normalized Chao1 diversity was significantly reduced in patients versus controls. Those samples that were prepared in the same batch co-clustered strongly by F measure.

The rearrangement uses TRBV5-5 and TRBJ2-1; 7 nucleotides agree with TRBD2. This sequence originates from a girl aged 10-17 years with multiple sclerosis. The material sequenced was blood. The CDR3 sequence is CASRPSVAGVSHEQFF. The CDR3 bases are TGTGCCAGCAGACCCTCAGTGGCGGGGGTCTCACATGAGCAGTTCTTC.